This T cell receptor beta chain was sequenced in a study of neurological immune-mediated disorders. MiXCR, applied by TCRdb to the 5' RACE reads, yields one record per CDR3 protein. The data contain approximately 29,000 distinct CDR3 sequences, approximately 12% of them seen just once; the ten biggest clones take up less than 9%. CDR3 length equals 14 residues. The germline gives CDR1 MDHEN, CDR2 SYDVKM. The ends lost 6 bases at V and 2 bases at J; junction bases unmatched: 7. Study-wide points: Levels of TCR clonal expansion peaked in HTLV-1-associated myelopathy and reached their lowest in multiple sclerosis, under those of healthy controls.

This clonotype has at least ten counts. Its specificity is not known. This rearrangement joins TRBV28 to TRBJ2-7, with 7 nucleotides matching TRBD2. The sample was PBMCs. The origin of this receptor is a man in his sixties in good health. Here the CDR3 DNA reads TGTGCCAGCAGGGGAAGCGGGGCAGCCTACGAGCAGTACTTC. Its translation: CASRGSGAAYEQYF. The whole variable domain, filled in from reference TRBV28 and TRBJ2-7, reads DVKVTQSSRYLVKRTGEKVFLECVQDMDHENMFWYRQDPGLGLRLIYFSYDVKMKEKGDIPEGYSVSREKKERFSLILESASTNQTSMYLCASRGSGAAYEQYFGPGTRLTVT.